The following is a TCR beta chain sequence with its context. Its antigen remains unidentified. No base-level quality is on record; no much larger clone is a single base apart. This record belongs to a study of the immune and genomic landscape of osteosarcoma (dated by TCRdb to about 2020). Background on the whole study: The overall cohort included a few dozen pediatric and adult patients with high-grade osteosarcoma, and the median age at diagnosis was 25 to 30 years (range roughly 5-81). Poor-risk disease was overrepresented in the cohort, as 73% of patients had an unfavorable pathologic response to standard therapy and 55% to 70% had died. In the overall cohort, about 57% of patients were male, and roughly 79% had localized disease at diagnosis. To define immunogenic potential, the study profiled osteosarcoma specimens using whole genome, RNA and T-cell receptor sequencing, along with immunohistochemistry and reverse phase protein arrays. The osteosarcoma immunogenomic landscape was characterized by integrating TCR sequencing results with transcriptome, protein array and immunostaining data. The study aimed to explain the limited clinical activity of immune checkpoint inhibitors in osteosarcoma. Three patients contributed a couple of samples from the same tumor site. The research as a whole found: TCR productive clonality was greater in the immune-hot C3 cluster than in the cold C1 cluster, although TCR productive clonality remained low overall. In five cases, the repertoire was dominated by a single hyperexpanded clone, and fewer than 100 T-cell clonotypes were detected in all five cases. Alongside the frozen tumor specimens, matched blood was collected from only a couple of patients. Because osteosarcoma is rare and all possible samples were collected, sample size was not determined by any statistical method. The clonality benchmarks were taken from external normal skin and healthy peripheral blood data instead of from matched normal tissue. Overall, productive TCR clonality was low, with an average of 0.09 and a maximum of 0.3, which suggests limited T-cell clonal expansion.

TCR beta chain CDR3 regions were immunosequenced with the ImmunoSEQ Assay (Adaptive Biotechnologies). On the study's bioinformatics: TCRB rearrangements, read counts, read proportions and gene usage were exported through the ImmunoSEQ Analyzer platform. T-cell clonality was calculated on productive rearrangements as 1 minus Pielou's evenness. In the clonal space homeostasis analysis, clonotypes were grouped as rare, small, medium, large or hyperexpanded (0.01 to 1 of the repertoire). TCR productive clonality was compared across immune clusters C1, C2 and C3 using the Wilcoxon rank sum test. Here the immuneACCESS table is served through TCRdb, limited to in-frame sequences with V and J called. Missing clones are a known gap in these copies; in checked studies unresolved V genes cover under half, and the rest lacks a known reason. That table furnishes V, J and clone size, whereas the DNA furnished D and trimming. The sample table shows roughly 4,900 clones, and less than 75% are seen once. About a sixth of the sample belongs to the ten largest clones.

As encoded in the germline V gene, CDR1 is SGHTA while CDR2 is FQGTGA. V sheds 4 bases and J sheds 4 bases, leaving 20 bases between their ends. Reading from cysteine to phenylalanine, the CDR3 counts 17 amino acids. The only DNA kept is the CDR3, 51 bases in frame from the first base. Specimens were post-treatment primary, local recurrence and metastasis tumors from poor-prognosis patients. Specimen: osteosarcoma tumor tissue from the femur. This clonotype originated in a human donor with osteosarcoma. The sequence is built from TRBV7-3 and TRBJ2-1, with the D call tentatively TRBD1 or TRBD2, each fitting 5 bases. The nucleotide sequence is given as TGTGCCAGCAGCTCTTTTACCGGGACGGGCTCGTACAATGAGCAGTTCTTC. Translated, this is CASSSFTGTGSYNEQFF.